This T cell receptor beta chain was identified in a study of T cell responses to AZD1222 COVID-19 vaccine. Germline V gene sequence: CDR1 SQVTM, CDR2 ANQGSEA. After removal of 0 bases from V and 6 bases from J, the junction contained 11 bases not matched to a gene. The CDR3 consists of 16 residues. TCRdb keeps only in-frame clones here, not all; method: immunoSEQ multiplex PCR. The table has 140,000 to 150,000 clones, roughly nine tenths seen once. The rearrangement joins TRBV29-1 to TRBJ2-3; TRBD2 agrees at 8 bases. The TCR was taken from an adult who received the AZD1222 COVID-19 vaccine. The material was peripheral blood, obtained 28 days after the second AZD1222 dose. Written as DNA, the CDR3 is TGCAGCGTTGAAGATTTGAGCGGGAGAGGGTTGGATACGCAGTATTTT. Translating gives CSVEDLSGRGLDTQYF.